The rows below give T cell receptor beta chains drawn from one sample of a study of cytomegalovirus exposure and HLA in healthy donors. The table came from immunoSEQ multiplex PCR; TCRdb's copy has only in-frame clones and leaves some out. Among 150,000 to 200,000 clones, roughly 84% were seen once, and the ten largest hold 0.2% to 0.3%. The source material was PBMCs. The receptors were sampled from a boy aged 5 to 17 in good health and CMV-seronegative. Each CDR3 is given with its conserved first and last residue. D genes are given only for firm matches. Only part of the rows carry a size: once, few, many, or a class if the clone is expanded.

TRBV6-4,TRBJ2-1,once,TRBD2,CASSASAGGLYNEQFF,TGTGCCAGCAGTGCCTCGGCGGGAGGGCTTTACAATGAGCAGTTCTTC
TRBV5-1,TRBJ1-1,-,-,CASSAKAGLNTEAFF,TGCGCCAGCAGCGCGAAGGCGGGGCTGAACACTGAAGCTTTCTTT
TRBV27,TRBJ1-1,-,-,CASSFRENTEAFF,TGTGCCAGCAGTTTCAGGGAGAACACTGAAGCTTTCTTT
TRBV4-1,TRBJ2-4,-,TRBD2,CASSQGGITKNIQYF,TGCGCCAGCAGCCAGGGAGGGATTACCAAAAACATTCAGTACTTC
TRBV28,TRBJ2-7,-,-,CASSLSSGGYEQYF,TGTGCCAGCAGTTTATCCAGCGGAGGGTACGAGCAGTACTTC
TRBV30,TRBJ1-1,-,-,CAWSARDTEAFF,TGTGCCTGGAGTGCCCGGGACACTGAAGCTTTCTTT
TRBV19,TRBJ1-2,-,-,CASSLSGGTDYGYTF,TGTGCCAGTAGTCTCTCGGGCGGGACGGACTATGGCTACACCTTC
TRBV12-5,TRBJ1-1,few,-,CASGRGHLAEAFF,TGTGCTAGTGGCCGGGGACACCTCGCTGAAGCTTTCTTT
TRBV27,TRBJ1-2,-,-,CASSPSEFSGYTF,TGTGCCAGCAGTCCTTCAGAATTTTCGGGCTACACCTTC
TRBV13,TRBJ2-3,-,-,CASSPDIFSQSTDTQYF,TGTGCCAGCAGCCCGGACATCTTCTCGCAGAGCACAGATACGCAGTATTTT
TRBV25-1,TRBJ2-5,-,-,CASSERLSFPDQETQYF,TGTGCCAGCAGTGAGCGCCTGTCGTTTCCCGACCAAGAGACCCAGTACTTC
TRBV29-1,TRBJ2-2,-,TRBD1,CSVVETGVTGELFF,TGCAGCGTTGTCGAGACAGGGGTTACCGGGGAGCTGTTTTTT
TRBV11-2,TRBJ2-7,-,-,CASSLGVLVSHEQYF,TGTGCCAGCAGCTTAGGGGTACTAGTCAGCCACGAGCAGTACTTC
TRBV6-5,TRBJ2-5,once,-,CASSLGRGRETQYF,TGTGCCAGCTCCCTGGGGAGAGGGAGGGAGACCCAGTACTTC
TRBV19,TRBJ2-2,-,TRBD2,CASRTGTSDSGELFF,TGTGCCAGTAGAACCGGGACTAGCGACTCCGGGGAGCTGTTTTTT
TRBV30,TRBJ2-3,-,TRBD1,CAWIQTGDSDTQYF,TGTGCCTGGATCCAAACAGGGGATTCAGATACGCAGTATTTT